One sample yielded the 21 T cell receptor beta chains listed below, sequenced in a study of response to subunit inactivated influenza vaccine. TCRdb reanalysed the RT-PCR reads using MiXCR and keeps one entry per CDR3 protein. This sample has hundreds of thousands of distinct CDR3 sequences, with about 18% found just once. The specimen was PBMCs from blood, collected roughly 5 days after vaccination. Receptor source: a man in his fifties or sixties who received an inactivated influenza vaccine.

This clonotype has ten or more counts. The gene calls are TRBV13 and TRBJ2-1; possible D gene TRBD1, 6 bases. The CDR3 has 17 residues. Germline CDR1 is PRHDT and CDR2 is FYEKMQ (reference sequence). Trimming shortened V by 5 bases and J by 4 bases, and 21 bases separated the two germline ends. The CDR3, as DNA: TGTGCCAGCAGCCCAAAGACGGTGGGACAAAGATACAATGAGCAGTTCTTC. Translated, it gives CASSPKTVGQRYNEQFF.

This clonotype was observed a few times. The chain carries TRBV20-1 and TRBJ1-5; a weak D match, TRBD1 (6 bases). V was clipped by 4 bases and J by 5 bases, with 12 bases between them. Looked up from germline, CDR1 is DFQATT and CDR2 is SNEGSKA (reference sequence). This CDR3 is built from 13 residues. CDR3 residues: CSATPGQHQPQHF. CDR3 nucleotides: TGCAGTGCTACCCCGGGACAACATCAGCCCCAGCATTTT.

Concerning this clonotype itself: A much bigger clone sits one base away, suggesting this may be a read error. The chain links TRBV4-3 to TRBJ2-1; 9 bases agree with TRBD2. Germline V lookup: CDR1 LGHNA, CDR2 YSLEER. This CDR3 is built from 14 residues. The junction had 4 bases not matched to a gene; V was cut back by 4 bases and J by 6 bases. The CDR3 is CASSLAGAGNEQFF. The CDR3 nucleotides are TGCGCCAGCAGCCTAGCGGGAGCGGGCAATGAGCAGTTCTTC.

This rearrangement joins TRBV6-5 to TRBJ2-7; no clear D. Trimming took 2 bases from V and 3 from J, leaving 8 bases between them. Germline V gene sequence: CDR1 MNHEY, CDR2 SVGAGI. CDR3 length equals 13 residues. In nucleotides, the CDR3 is TGTGCCAGCAGTTACGGCCAGATCTACGAGCAGTACTTC. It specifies CASSYGQIYEQYF.

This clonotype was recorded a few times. The CDR3 loop reads CASSLGPLRRGPAKNIQYF. In nucleotides, the CDR3 is TGTGCCAGCAGCTTAGGTCCCCTTCGTCGGGGACCAGCCAAAAACATTCAGTACTTC. This chain links TRBV7-6 with TRBJ2-4, with D perhaps being TRBD1 or TRBD2 (5 bases each). V lost 1 base, J lost 0 bases, and 19 bases lay in between. This CDR3 region has 19 residues. Germline V lookup: CDR1 SGHVS, CDR2 FNYEAQ.

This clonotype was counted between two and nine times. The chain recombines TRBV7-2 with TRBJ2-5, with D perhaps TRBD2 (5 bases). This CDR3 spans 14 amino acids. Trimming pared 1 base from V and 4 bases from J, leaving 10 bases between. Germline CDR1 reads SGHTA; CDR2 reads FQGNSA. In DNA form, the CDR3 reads TGTGCCAGCAGCTTAGGTCCGGAGGTAGAGACCCAGTACTTC. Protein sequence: CASSLGPEVETQYF.

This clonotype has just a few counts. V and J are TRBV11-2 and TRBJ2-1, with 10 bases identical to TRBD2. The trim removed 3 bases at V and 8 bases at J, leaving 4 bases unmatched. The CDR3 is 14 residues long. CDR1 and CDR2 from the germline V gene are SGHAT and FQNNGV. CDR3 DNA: TGTGCCAGCAGCTTGGAGCGGGGGGGCGATGAGCAGTTCTTC. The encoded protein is CASSLERGGDEQFF.

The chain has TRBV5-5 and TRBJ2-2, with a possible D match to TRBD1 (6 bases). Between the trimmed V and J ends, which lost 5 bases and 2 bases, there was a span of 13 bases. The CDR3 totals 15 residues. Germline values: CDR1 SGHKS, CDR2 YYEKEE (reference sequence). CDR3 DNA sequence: TGTGCCAGCAGTCGTGACAGGTCTAACACCGGGGAGCTGTTTTTT. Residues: CASSRDRSNTGELFF.

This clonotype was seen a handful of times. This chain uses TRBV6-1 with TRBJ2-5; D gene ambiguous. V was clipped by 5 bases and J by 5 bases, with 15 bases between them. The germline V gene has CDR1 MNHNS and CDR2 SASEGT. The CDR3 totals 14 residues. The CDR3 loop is CASSTWSASETQYF. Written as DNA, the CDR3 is TGTGCCAGCAGTACGTGGTCGGCCTCTGAGACCCAGTACTTC.

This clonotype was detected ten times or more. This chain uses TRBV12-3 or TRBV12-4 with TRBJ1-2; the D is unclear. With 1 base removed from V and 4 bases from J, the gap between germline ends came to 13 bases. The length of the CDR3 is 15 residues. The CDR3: CASSLDGSALYGYTF. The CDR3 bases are TGTGCCAGCAGTTTAGATGGCAGCGCTCTCTATGGCTACACCTTC.

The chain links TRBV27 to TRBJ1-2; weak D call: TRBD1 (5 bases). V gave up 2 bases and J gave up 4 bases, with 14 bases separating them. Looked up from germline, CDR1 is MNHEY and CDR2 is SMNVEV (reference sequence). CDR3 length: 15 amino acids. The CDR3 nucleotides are TGTGCCAGCAGTTTAATGGAGGGGAACCCCTATGGCTACACCTTC. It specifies CASSLMEGNPYGYTF.

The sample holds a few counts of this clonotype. CDR3 sequence (DNA): TGTGCCAGCAGCCAAGATTTTCGGACTAGCGGGGGGGGAATACACAATGAGCAGTTCTTC. It encodes CASSQDFRTSGGGIHNEQFF. The genes are TRBV4-2 and TRBJ2-1, with TRBD2 matching over 15 bases. The CDR3 contains 20 residues. V was clipped by 0 bases and J by 5 bases; unmatched bases: 11. CDR1 and CDR2 from the germline V gene are LGHNA and YNFKEQ.

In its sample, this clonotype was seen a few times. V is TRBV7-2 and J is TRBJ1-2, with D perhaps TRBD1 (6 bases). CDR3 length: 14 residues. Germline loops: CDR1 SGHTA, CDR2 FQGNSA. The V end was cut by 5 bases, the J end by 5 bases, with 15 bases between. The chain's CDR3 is CASSPARGRYGYTF. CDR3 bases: TGTGCCAGCAGCCCGGCGCGGGGGCGGTATGGCTACACCTTC.

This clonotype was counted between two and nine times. CDR3 loop: CSARSQSRGLGEQYF. The CDR3 nucleotides are TGCAGTGCTAGGTCTCAGAGCCGGGGTTTAGGCGAGCAGTACTTC. V and J are TRBV20-1 and TRBJ2-7, with D possibly matching TRBD2 (5 bases). Trimming took off 3 bases at V and 6 bases at J, with 21 bases between the two ends. The germline V gene encodes CDR1 DFQATT and CDR2 SNEGSKA (reference sequence). This CDR3 contains 15 residues.

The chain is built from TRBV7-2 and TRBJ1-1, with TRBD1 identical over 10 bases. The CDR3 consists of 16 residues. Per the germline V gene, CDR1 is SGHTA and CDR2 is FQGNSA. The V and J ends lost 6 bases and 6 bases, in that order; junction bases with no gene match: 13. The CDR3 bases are TGTGCCAGCAGGTCGACAGGGGGCGCTGGGAAGGCTGAAGCTTTCTTT. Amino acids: CASRSTGGAGKAEAFF.

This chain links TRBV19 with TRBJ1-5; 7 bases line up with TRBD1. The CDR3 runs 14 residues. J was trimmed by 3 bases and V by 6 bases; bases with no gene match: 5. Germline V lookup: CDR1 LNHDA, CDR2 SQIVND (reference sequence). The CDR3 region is CASRTGTDNQPQHF. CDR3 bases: TGTGCCAGTAGGACCGGGACAGACAATCAGCCCCAGCATTTT.

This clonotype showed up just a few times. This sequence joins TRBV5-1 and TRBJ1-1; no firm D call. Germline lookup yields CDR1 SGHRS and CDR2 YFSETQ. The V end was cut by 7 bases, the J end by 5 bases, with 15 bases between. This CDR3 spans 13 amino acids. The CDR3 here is CASRREGFTEAFF. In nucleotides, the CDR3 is TGCGCCAGCCGACGGGAAGGGTTTACTGAAGCTTTCTTT.

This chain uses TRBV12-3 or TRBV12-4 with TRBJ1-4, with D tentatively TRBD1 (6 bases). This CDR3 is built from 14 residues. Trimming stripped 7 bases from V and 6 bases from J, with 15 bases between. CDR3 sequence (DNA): TGTGCCAGCAAACTCAGGGGCTCCGATGAAAAACTGTTTTTT. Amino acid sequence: CASKLRGSDEKLFF.

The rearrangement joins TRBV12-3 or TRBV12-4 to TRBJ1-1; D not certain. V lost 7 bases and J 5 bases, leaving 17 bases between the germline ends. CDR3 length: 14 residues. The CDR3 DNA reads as TGTGCCAGCAACGCCGGGAGAATAGAAACTGAAGCTTTCTTT. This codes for CASNAGRIETEAFF.

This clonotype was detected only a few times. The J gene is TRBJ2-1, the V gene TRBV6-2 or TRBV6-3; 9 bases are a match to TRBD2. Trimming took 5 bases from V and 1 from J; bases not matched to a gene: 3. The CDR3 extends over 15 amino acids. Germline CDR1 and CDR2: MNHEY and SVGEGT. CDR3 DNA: TGTGCCAGCAGTCAACTAGCGGGTTCCTACAATGAGCAGTTCTTC. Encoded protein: CASSQLAGSYNEQFF.

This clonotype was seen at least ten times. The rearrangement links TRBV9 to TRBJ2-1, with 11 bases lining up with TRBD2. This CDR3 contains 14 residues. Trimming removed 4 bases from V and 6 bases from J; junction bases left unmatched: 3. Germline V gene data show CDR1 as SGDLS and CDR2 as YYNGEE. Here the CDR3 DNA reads TGTGCCAGCAGCCCTGGGACTAGCGGCAATGAGCAGTTCTTC. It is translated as CASSPGTSGNEQFF.